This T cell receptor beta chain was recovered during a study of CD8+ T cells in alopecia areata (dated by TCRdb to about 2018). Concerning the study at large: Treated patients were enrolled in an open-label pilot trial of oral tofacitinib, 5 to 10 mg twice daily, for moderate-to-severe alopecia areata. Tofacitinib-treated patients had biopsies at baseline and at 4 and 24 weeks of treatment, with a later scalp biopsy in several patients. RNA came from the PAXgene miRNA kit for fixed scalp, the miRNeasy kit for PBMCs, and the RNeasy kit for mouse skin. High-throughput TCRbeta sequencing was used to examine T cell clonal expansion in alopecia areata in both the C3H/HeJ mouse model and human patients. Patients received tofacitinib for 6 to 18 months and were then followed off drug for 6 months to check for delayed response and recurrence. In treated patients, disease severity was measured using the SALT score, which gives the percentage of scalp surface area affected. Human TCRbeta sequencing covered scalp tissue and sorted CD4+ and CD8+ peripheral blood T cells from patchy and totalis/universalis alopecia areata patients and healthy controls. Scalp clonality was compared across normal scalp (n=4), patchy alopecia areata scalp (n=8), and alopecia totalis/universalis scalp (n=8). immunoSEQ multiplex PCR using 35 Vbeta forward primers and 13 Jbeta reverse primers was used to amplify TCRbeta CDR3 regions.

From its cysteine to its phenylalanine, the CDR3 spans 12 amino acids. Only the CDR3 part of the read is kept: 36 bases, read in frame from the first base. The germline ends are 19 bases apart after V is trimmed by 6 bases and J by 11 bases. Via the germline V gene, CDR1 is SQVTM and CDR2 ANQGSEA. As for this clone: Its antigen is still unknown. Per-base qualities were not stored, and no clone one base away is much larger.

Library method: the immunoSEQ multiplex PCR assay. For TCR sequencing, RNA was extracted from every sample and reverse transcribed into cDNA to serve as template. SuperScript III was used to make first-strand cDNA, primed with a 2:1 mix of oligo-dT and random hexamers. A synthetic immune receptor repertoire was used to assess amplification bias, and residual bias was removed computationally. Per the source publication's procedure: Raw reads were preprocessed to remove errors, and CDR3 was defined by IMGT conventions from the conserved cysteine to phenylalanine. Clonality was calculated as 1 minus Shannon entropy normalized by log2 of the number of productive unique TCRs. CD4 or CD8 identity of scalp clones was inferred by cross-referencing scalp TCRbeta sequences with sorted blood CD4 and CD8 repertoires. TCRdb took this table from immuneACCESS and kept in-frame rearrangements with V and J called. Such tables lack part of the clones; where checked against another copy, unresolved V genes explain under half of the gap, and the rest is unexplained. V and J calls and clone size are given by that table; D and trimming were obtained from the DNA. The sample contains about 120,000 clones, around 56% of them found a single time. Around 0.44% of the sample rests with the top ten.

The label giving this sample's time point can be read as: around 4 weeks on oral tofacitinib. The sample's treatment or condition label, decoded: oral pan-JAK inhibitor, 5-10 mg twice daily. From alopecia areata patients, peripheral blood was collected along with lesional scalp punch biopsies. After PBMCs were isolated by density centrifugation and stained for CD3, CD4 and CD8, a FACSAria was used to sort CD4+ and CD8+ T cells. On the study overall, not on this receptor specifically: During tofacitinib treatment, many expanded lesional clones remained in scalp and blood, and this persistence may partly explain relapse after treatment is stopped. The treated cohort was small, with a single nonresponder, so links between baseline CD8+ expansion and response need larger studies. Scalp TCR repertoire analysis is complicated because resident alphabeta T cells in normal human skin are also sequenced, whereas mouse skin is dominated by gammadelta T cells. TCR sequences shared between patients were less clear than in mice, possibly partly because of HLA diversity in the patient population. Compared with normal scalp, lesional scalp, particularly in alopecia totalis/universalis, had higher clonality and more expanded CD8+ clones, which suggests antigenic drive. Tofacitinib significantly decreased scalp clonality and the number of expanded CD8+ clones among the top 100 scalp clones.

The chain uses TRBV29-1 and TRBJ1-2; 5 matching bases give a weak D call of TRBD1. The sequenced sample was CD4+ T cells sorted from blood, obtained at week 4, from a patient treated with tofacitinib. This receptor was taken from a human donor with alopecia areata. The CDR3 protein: CSVYTGTSAYTF. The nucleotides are TGCAGCGTGTATACCGGGACCTCCGCGTACACCTTC.